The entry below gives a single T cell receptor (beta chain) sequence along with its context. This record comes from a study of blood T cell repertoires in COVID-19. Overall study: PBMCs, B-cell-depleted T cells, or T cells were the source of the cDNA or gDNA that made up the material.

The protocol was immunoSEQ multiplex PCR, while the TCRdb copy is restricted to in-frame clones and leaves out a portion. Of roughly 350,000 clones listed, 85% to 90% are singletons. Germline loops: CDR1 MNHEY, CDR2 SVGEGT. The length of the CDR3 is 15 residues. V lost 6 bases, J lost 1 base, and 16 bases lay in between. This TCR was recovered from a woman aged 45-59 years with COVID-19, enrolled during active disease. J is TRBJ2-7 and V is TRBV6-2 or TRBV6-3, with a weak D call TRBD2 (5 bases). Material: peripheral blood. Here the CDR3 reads CASSPYLGGSYEQYF. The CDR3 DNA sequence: TGTGCCAGCAGCCCCTATCTGGGCGGGTCCTACGAGCAGTACTTC.